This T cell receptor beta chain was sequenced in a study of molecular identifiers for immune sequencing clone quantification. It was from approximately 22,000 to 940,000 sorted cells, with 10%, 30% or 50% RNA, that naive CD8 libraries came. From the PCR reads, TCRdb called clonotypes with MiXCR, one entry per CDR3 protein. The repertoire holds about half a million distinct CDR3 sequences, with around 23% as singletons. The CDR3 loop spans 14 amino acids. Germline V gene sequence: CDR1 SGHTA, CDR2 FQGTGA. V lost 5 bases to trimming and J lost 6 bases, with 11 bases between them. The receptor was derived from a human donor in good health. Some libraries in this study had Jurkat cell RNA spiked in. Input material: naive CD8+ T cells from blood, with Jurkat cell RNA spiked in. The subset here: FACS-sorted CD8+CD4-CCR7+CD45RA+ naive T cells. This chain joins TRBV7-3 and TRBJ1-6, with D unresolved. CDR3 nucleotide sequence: TGTGCCAGCAGCGAAGGGTGGGGTAATTCACCCCTCCACTTT. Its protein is CASSEGWGNSPLHF.